The rows below give T cell receptor beta chains drawn from one sample of a study of T cell responses to AZD1222 COVID-19 vaccine. The method was immunoSEQ multiplex PCR; TCRdb's version includes in-frame clones alone and lacks a portion of them. The table lists about 200,000 clones, about 86% of them singletons. The sample was peripheral blood, taken on day 0 of AZD1222 vaccination. The receptors here all came from an adult in good health. The CDR3 runs from the conserved cysteine through the conserved F or W. Each record gives: V gene, J gene, clone size, D gene, CDR3 protein, CDR3 DNA. D genes are given only for firm matches. For some rows the clone size is stated as once, few or many, or as a class when expanded; others skip it.

TRBV28	TRBJ2-5	NA	TRBD2	CASSIRLAGPPAQETQYF	TGTGCCAGCAGTATTCGACTAGCGGGGCCTCCCGCTCAAGAGACCCAGTACTTC
TRBV27	TRBJ1-2	NA	NA	CASSLGGMLGYTF	TGTGCCAGCAGCCTAGGGGGGATGCTCGGCTACACCTTC
TRBV6-1	TRBJ2-3	NA	NA	CASSEQVGATQYF	TGTGCCAGCAGTGAACAGGTCGGAGCTACGCAGTATTTT
TRBV7-2	TRBJ2-3	NA	NA	CASSLHGLPTQYF	TGTGCCAGCAGCTTACATGGACTCCCTACGCAGTATTTT
TRBV19	TRBJ1-2	once	NA	CASSIGFPPTASAGRSQGYTF	TGTGCCAGTAGTATAGGTTTTCCCCCCACAGCATCAGCGGGCAGAAGTCAAGGCTACACCTTC
TRBV11-1	TRBJ1-3	NA	TRBD1	CASSTGQLIGNTIYF	TGTGCCAGCAGTACGGGACAGCTCATCGGAAACACCATATATTTT
TRBV7-8	TRBJ1-2	few	NA	CASSYAADYGYTF	TGTGCCAGCAGTTATGCCGCTGACTATGGCTACACCTTC
TRBV11-2	TRBJ2-2	NA	NA	CASSLPPGASLNTGELFF	TGTGCCAGCAGCTTACCCCCCGGGGCTAGCTTGAACACCGGGGAGCTGTTTTTT
TRBV28	TRBJ2-2	once	NA	CAGALGTGELFF	TGTGCCGGAGCCTTGGGCACCGGGGAGCTGTTTTTT
TRBV6-5	TRBJ2-7	NA	NA	CASSPGDGTYEQYF	TGTGCCAGCAGTCCCGGGGACGGCACCTACGAGCAGTACTTC
TRBV27	TRBJ1-5	NA	NA	CASSLRGKLNQPQHF	TGTGCCAGCAGTTTACGAGGGAAACTCAATCAGCCCCAGCATTTT
TRBV7-6	TRBJ1-2	NA	NA	CASSLNPRVNYGYTF	TGTGCCAGCAGCTTAAACCCCAGGGTTAACTATGGCTACACCTTC
TRBV7-9	TRBJ2-1	NA	TRBD1	CASSLGAGTDYNEQFF	TGTGCCAGCAGCTTGGGGGCCGGGACAGACTACAATGAGCAGTTCTTC
TRBV7-3	TRBJ1-1	once	NA	CASSSSGHGNTEAFF	TGTGCCAGCAGCTCTTCCGGACACGGGAACACTGAAGCTTTCTTT
TRBV19	TRBJ2-3	NA	NA	CASSAWDNPGTDTQYF	TGTGCCAGTAGTGCCTGGGACAACCCGGGCACAGATACGCAGTATTTT
TRBV9	TRBJ2-7	few	NA	CASSVVLGGEQYF	TGTGCCAGCAGCGTAGTTTTAGGAGGCGAGCAGTACTTC
TRBV12-3/TRBV12-4	TRBJ2-7	NA	NA	CASSPGPHEQYF	TGTGCCAGCAGCCCGGGGCCCCACGAGCAGTACTTC
TRBV5-6	TRBJ1-5	NA	NA	CASSLVTDSNQPQHF	TGTGCCAGCAGCTTGGTGACAGATAGCAATCAGCCCCAGCATTTT
TRBV14	TRBJ1-4	NA	NA	CASSQVGKQGSQEKLFF	TGTGCCAGCAGCCAAGTGGGTAAGCAGGGTTCACAAGAAAAACTGTTTTTT
TRBV3-1/TRBV3-2	TRBJ2-3	NA	NA	CASSQAGTGVADTQYF	TGTGCCAGCAGCCAAGCGGGGACGGGGGTAGCAGATACGCAGTATTTT
TRBV27	TRBJ2-7	NA	NA	CASSSSSGSLWGEQYF	TGTGCCAGCAGTTCCTCAAGCGGCAGTCTTTGGGGCGAGCAGTACTTC
TRBV25-1	TRBJ1-2	NA	TRBD1	CASSETGDNYGYTF	TGTGCCAGCAGTGAAACAGGGGATAACTATGGCTACACCTTC
TRBV18	TRBJ1-5	few	NA	CASSPGRGNQPQHF	TGTGCCAGCTCACCAGGGCGCGGCAATCAGCCCCAGCATTTT
TRBV7-2	TRBJ2-3	NA	NA	CASTLDRDTQYF	TGTGCCAGCACTCTAGACAGAGATACGCAGTATTTT
TRBV7-8	TRBJ1-1	NA	TRBD1	CASSQTRGTVEAFF	TGTGCCAGCAGCCAAACGCGAGGGACAGTTGAAGCTTTCTTT
TRBV7-7	TRBJ1-1	NA	NA	CAPGPLYTEAFF	TGTGCCCCGGGGCCCCTCTACACTGAAGCTTTCTTT
TRBV5-6	TRBJ1-3	NA	NA	CASSWTLNSGNTIYF	TGTGCCAGCAGCTGGACACTCAACTCTGGAAACACCATATATTTT
TRBV5-1	TRBJ2-7	NA	NA	CASSPGEGGPSYEQYF	TGCGCCAGCTCTCCGGGCGAGGGGGGGCCATCCTACGAGCAGTACTTC
TRBV3-1/TRBV3-2	TRBJ1-1	few	NA	CASSSPGLNTEAFF	TGTGCCAGCAGCTCACCGGGACTTAACACTGAAGCTTTCTTT
TRBV9	TRBJ1-3	once	NA	CASSGRVIGNTIYF	TGTGCCAGCAGCGGCAGGGTTATCGGAAACACCATATATTTT
TRBV7-2	TRBJ1-4	NA	NA	CASSLVGHPMNFEKLFF	TGTGCCAGCAGCTTAGTGGGACATCCGATGAACTTTGAAAAACTGTTTTTT
TRBV5-1	TRBJ1-6	few	TRBD1	CASSLGSGQGGSPLHF	TGCGCCAGCAGCTTGGGTTCGGGACAGGGAGGTTCACCCCTCCACTTT
TRBV28	TRBJ1-2	once	TRBD1	CASRRQGAAGYTF	TGTGCCAGCAGGCGACAGGGGGCAGCTGGCTACACCTTC
TRBV27	TRBJ1-2	few	TRBD1	CASSLSAGGDYGYTF	TGTGCCAGCAGTTTATCGGCAGGGGGGGACTATGGCTACACCTTC
TRBV9	TRBJ2-2	NA	NA	CASSPTTTGELFF	TGTGCCAGCAGCCCTACAACCACCGGGGAGCTGTTTTTT
TRBV29-1	TRBJ1-5	NA	TRBD1	CSVGQSSNQPQHF	TGCAGCGTGGGACAGAGTAGCAATCAGCCCCAGCATTTT
TRBV30	TRBJ1-1	NA	NA	CAWSPSLTGNTEAFF	TGTGCCTGGAGTCCCTCCTTGACAGGGAACACTGAAGCTTTCTTT
TRBV6-6	TRBJ1-2	NA	NA	CASSPLTPGTDRDGYTF	TGTGCCAGCAGTCCACTGACCCCCGGGACCGATCGAGATGGCTACACCTTC
TRBV3-1/TRBV3-2	TRBJ2-3	NA	NA	CASSQGRTSTDTQYF	TGTGCCAGCAGCCAAGGCAGGACAAGCACAGATACGCAGTATTTT
TRBV12-3/TRBV12-4	TRBJ1-1	NA	NA	CASSLWGTEAFF	TGTGCCAGCAGTTTATGGGGCACTGAAGCTTTCTTT
TRBV18	TRBJ1-2	once	TRBD1	CASSRPGTGIRGYTF	TGTGCCAGCTCACGACCCGGGACAGGGATTCGAGGCTACACCTTC
TRBV5-6	TRBJ2-1	NA	TRBD2	CASIRTSGGAFSSYNEQFF	TGTGCCAGCATCCGGACTAGCGGGGGGGCCTTTAGCTCCTACAATGAGCAGTTCTTC
TRBV5-1	TRBJ2-1	NA	NA	CASSLAYEQFF	TGCGCCAGCAGCTTGGCGTATGAGCAGTTCTTC
TRBV5-8	TRBJ2-3	NA	NA	CASSFVGQDTQYF	TGTGCCAGCAGCTTTGTTGGGCAAGATACGCAGTATTTT
TRBV7-8	TRBJ2-5	NA	NA	CASRALWSTGAAQETQYF	TGTGCCAGCAGGGCGCTGTGGTCAACGGGGGCCGCCCAAGAGACCCAGTACTTC
TRBV29-1	TRBJ1-1	once	NA	CSVGQVLNTEAFF	TGCAGCGTTGGCCAGGTCCTGAACACTGAAGCTTTCTTT
TRBV6-5	TRBJ2-7	NA	TRBD1	CASRGQGLNEQYF	TGTGCCAGCAGGGGACAGGGTCTCAACGAGCAGTACTTC
TRBV2	TRBJ1-4	NA	NA	CASSVGANEKLFF	TGTGCCAGCAGTGTCGGGGCTAATGAAAAACTGTTTTTT
TRBV4-2	TRBJ1-1	NA	NA	CASSQVDSAPNTEAFF	TGTGCCAGCAGCCAAGTAGATTCGGCCCCGAACACTGAAGCTTTCTTT
TRBV19	TRBJ1-2	NA	NA	CASSKGTNYGYTF	TGTGCCAGTAGTAAAGGGACTAACTATGGCTACACCTTC
TRBV27	TRBJ2-1	NA	NA	CASSVGGGYNEQFF	TGTGCCAGCAGTGTGGGGGGTGGGTACAATGAGCAGTTCTTC
TRBV7-8	TRBJ1-1	NA	TRBD1	CASSSDRGWDTEAFF	TGTGCCAGCAGCTCGGACAGGGGGTGGGACACTGAAGCTTTCTTT
TRBV12-3/TRBV12-4	TRBJ1-4	once	NA	CASSRDRHEKLFF	TGTGCCAGCAGCCGCGACAGACATGAAAAACTGTTTTTT
TRBV14	TRBJ1-3	NA	NA	CASSQDLFSGNTIYF	TGTGCCAGCAGCCAAGACCTTTTCTCTGGAAACACCATATATTTT
TRBV7-6	TRBJ2-7	NA	TRBD1	CASSLGTGAYEQYF	TGTGCCAGCAGCTTAGGGACAGGTGCCTACGAGCAGTACTTC
TRBV7-6	TRBJ2-1	NA	TRBD2	CASSFGTGGNEQFF	TGTGCCAGCAGCTTTGGTACGGGGGGGAATGAGCAGTTCTTC
TRBV2	TRBJ1-6	NA	TRBD1	CASSAGGQGSPPLHF	TGTGCCAGCAGTGCGGGAGGACAGGGTAGTCCACCCCTCCACTTT